This T cell receptor beta chain was profiled in a study of CD8+ T cells in alopecia areata. Findings and caveats of the study: Scalp and blood samples kept many expanded lesional clones throughout tofacitinib.

Treatment meaning: oral pan-JAK inhibitor, 5-10 mg twice daily. V gave up 6 bases and J gave up 4 bases; unmatched junction bases: 9. Germline lookup yields CDR1 MNHEY and CDR2 SMNVEV (reference sequence). CDR3 length: 15 residues. Comment on this clone: What it binds is not known.

Extracted RNA was reverse transcribed, and the resulting cDNA served as sequencing template. Sequencing was performed with immunoSEQ multiplex PCR; in TCRdb, only in-frame clones are kept and a portion is missing. The table records 150,000 to 200,000 clones, roughly three fifths of them present only once. The chain couples TRBV27 to TRBJ1-5, with 7 bases fitting TRBD1. The sequence came from a human donor with alopecia areata. The input for sequencing was CD4+ T cells sorted from blood, taken at week 4, from a patient treated with tofacitinib. In DNA, the CDR3 is TGTGCCAGCAGGCGGGACAGTTTGCCTAATCAGCCCCAGCATTTT. Its translation: CASRRDSLPNQPQHF.